This T cell receptor (beta chain) was sequenced in a study of blood T cell repertoires in COVID-19. Overall study context: Sites across the United States, Italy and Spain contributed samples from acute and convalescent COVID-19. Nucleic acid was either cDNA or gDNA, and it came from T cells, B-cell-depleted T cells, or PBMCs.

Authors' analysis steps: Reference gene primer amplification yielded estimated nucleated cell counts. This table comes from immunoSEQ multiplex PCR, and its TCRdb copy is limited to in-frame clones, with some not included. The V and J calls and clone size come from that table; D and trimming were worked out from the DNA. The table includes about 56,000 clones, 84% detected once. Sample: peripheral blood. This TCR was sampled from a woman aged 80 or older with acute or convalescent COVID-19.

The CDR3 sequence is CASRARDSSGNTIYF. The DNA of the CDR3 is TGTGCCAGCAGGGCCAGGGATTCCTCTGGAAACACCATATATTTT. This chain links TRBV7-2 with TRBJ1-3; D might be TRBD1 (5 bases). Trimming pared 6 bases from V and 0 bases from J, leaving 12 bases between. This CDR3 has 15 residues. Germline CDR1 reads SGHTA; CDR2 reads FQGNSA.